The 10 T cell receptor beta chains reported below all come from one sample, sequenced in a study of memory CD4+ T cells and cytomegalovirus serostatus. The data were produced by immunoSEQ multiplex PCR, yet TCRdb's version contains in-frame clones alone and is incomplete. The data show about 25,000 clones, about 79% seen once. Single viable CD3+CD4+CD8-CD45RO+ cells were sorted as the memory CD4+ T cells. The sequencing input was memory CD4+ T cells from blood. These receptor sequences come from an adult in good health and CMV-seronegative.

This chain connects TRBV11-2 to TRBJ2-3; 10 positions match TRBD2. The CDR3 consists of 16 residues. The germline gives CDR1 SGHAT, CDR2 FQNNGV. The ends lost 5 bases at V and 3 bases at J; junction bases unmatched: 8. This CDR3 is CASSRTGLAVTDTQYF. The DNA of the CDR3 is TGTGCCAGCAGCCGGACCGGACTAGCGGTGACAGATACGCAGTATTTT.

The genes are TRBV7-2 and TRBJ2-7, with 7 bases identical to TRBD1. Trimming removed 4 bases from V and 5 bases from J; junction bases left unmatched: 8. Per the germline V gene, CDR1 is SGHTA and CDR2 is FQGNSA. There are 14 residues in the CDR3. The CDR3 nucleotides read TGTGCCAGCAGCTCAGGGACAGTTCTGCACGAGCAGTACTTC. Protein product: CASSSGTVLHEQYF.

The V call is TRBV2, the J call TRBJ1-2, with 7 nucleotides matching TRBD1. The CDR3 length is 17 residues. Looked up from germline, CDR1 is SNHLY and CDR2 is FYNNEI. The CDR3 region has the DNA TGTGCTAGTTATGGCTTGGTGACGGACAGGCGTTCTGGTGGCTACACCTTC. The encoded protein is CASYGLVTDRRSGGYTF.

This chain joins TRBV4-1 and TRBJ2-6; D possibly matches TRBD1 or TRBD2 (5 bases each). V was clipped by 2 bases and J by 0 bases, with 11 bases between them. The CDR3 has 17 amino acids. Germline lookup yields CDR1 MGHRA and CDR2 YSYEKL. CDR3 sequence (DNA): TGCGCCAGCAGCCAATCCGGGACCGTCTCTGGGGCCAACGTCCTGACTTTC. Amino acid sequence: CASSQSGTVSGANVLTF.

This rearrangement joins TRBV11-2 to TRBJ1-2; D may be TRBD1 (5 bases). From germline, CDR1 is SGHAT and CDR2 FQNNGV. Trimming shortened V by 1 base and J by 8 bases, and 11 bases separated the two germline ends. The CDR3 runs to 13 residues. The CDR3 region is CASSLGGSGGYTF. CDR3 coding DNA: TGTGCCAGCAGCTTAGGGGGCTCAGGCGGCTACACCTTC.

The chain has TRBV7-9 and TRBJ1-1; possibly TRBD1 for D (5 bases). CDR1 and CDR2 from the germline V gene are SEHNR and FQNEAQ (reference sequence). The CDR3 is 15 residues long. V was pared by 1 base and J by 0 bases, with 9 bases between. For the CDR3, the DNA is TGTGCCAGCAGCTTAGGAGCGGGGCTGAACACTGAAGCTTTCTTT. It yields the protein CASSLGAGLNTEAFF.

The CDR3 sequence: CSVDGSGGRDEQFF. The DNA of the CDR3 is TGCAGCGTTGATGGTAGCGGGGGGCGGGATGAGCAGTTCTTC. The chain is built from TRBV29-1 and TRBJ2-1, with 10 bases matching TRBD2. With V trimmed by 3 bases and J by 8 bases, 7 bases remained unmatched. From germline, CDR1 is SQVTM and CDR2 ANQGSEA. The CDR3 has 14 residues.

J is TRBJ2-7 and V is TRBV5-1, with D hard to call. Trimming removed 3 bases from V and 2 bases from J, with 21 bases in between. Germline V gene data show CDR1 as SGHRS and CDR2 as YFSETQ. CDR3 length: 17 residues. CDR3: CASSSPLMSGRTYEQYF. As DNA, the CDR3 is TGCGCCAGCAGCTCCCCTCTTATGTCCGGTCGGACCTACGAGCAGTACTTC.

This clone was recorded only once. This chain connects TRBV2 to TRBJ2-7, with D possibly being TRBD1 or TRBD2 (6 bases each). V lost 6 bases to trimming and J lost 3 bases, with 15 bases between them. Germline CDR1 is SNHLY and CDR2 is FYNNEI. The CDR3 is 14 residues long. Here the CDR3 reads CASREGTTNYEQYF. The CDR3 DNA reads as TGTGCCAGCAGGGAGGGGACAACTAACTACGAGCAGTACTTC.

This chain's CDR3 is CASSPPTDATRYTF. CDR3 nucleotides: TGTGCCAGCAGCCCCCCGACAGACGCGACTCGCTACACCTTC. The genes are TRBV9 and TRBJ1-2; a possible D gene is TRBD1 (5 bases). The germline V gene encodes CDR1 SGDLS and CDR2 YYNGEE. V lost 4 bases and J lost 9, with 19 bases in between. This CDR3 comprises 14 residues.